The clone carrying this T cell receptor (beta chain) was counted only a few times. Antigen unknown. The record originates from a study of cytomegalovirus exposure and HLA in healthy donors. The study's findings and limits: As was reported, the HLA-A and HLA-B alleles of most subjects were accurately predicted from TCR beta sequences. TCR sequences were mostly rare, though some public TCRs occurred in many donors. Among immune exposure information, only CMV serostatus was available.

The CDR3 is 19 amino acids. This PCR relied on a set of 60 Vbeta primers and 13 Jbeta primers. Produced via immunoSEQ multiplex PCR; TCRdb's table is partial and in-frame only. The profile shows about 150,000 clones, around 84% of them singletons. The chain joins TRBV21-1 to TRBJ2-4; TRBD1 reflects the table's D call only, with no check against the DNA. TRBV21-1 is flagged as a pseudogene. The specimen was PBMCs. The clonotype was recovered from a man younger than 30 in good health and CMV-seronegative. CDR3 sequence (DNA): TGTGCCATCCCGAGGGTCGACAGGCGGTCGAACTTAGCCAAAAACATTCAGTACTTC. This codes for CAIPRVDRRSNLAKNIQYF.